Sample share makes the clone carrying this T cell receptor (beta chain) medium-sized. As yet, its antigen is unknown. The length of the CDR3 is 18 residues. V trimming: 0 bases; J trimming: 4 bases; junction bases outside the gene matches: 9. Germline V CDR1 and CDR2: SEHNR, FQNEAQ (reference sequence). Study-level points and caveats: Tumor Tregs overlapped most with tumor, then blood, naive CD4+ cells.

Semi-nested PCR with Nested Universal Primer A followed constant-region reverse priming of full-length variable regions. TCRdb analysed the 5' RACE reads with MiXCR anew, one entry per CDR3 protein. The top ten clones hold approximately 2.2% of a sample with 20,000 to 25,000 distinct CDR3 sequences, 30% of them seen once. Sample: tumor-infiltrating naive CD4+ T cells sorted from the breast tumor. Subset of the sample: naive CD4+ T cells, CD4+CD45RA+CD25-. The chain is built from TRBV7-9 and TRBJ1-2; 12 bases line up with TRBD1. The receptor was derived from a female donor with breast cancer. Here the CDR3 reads CASSLAGTGGFGGYGYTF. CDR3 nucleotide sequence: TGTGCCAGCAGCTTAGCTGGGACAGGGGGCTTCGGGGGCTATGGCTACACCTTC.